This TCR beta chain was identified in a study of blood T cell repertoires in COVID-19. About the research overall: From the United States, Italy and Spain came samples of acute and convalescent COVID-19. T cells, B-cell-depleted T cells, or PBMCs supplied cDNA or gDNA.

Everyone who took part was about 18 to 90 years old, and they came from 24 US areas. The CDR3 is made up of 14 amino acids. Germline V lookup: CDR1 SGHTA, CDR2 FQGTGA. V lost 5 bases to trimming and J lost 1 base, with 11 bases between them. This clone was counted once. As handled by the study authors: Amplification of reference gene primers provided the estimated nucleated cell counts. Clones were sequenced by immunoSEQ multiplex PCR, and TCRdb holds only the in-frame ones, with some missing. V, J and clone size are taken as reported in that table, and D and trimming were inferred from the DNA itself. This sample has some 200,000 clones, with about 87% found just once.

Sample: PBMCs or T cells enriched from blood (not recorded which). This clonotype was sampled from a woman in her twenties or thirties who had recovered from COVID-19. The chain joins TRBV7-3 to TRBJ2-5; a weak D match, TRBD2 (6 bases). The CDR3 DNA sequence: TGTGCCAGCAGCCGAGTGGGGGGCCAAGAGACCCAGTACTTC. It is translated as CASSRVGGQETQYF.